This TCR beta chain was observed in a study of T cell responses to AZD1222 COVID-19 vaccine. TCRdb's table, derived via immunoSEQ multiplex PCR, lists solely in-frame clones and lacks some. The sample holds some 89,000 clones, roughly 90% seen once. Germline CDR1 is MDHEN and CDR2 is SYDVKM. The CDR3 has 16 amino acids. Trimming cost V 5 bases and J 3 bases; bases outside gene matches: 6. This sequence originates from an adult in good health. The V call is TRBV28, the J call TRBJ2-3, with 12 bases identical to TRBD2. The input for sequencing was peripheral blood, taken on day 0 of MenACWY control vaccination. The CDR3 DNA follows: TGTGCCAGCAGTCCGAGACTAGCGGGAGCAACAGATACGCAGTATTTT. It yields the protein CASSPRLAGATDTQYF.